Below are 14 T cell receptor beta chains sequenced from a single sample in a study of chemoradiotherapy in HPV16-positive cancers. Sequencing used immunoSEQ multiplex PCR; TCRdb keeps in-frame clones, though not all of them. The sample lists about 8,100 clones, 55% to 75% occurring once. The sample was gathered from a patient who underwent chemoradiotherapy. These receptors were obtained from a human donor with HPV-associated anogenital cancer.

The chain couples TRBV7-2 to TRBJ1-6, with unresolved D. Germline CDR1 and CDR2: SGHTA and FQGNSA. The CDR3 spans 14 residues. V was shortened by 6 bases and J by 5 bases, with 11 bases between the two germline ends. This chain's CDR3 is CASRPHDDNSPLHF. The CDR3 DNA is TGTGCCAGCAGACCCCATGATGATAATTCACCCCTCCACTTT.

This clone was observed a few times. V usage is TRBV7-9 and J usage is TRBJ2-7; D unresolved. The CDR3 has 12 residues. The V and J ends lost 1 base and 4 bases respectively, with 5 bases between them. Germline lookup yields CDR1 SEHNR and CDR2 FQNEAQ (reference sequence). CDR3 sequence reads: CASSLVGYEQYF. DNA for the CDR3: TGTGCCAGCAGCTTAGTAGGTTACGAGCAGTACTTC. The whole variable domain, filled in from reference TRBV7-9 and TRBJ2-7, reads DTGVSQNPRHKITKRGQNVTFRCDPISEHNRLYWYRQTLGQGPEFLTYFQNEAQLEKSRLLSDRFSAERPKGSFSTLEIQRTEQGDSAMYLCASSLVGYEQYFGPGTRLTVT.

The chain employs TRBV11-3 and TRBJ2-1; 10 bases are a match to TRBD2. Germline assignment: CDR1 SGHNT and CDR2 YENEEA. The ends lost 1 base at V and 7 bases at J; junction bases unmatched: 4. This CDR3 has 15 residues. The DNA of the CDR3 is TGTGCCAGCAGCTTAGGAGCGGGGGGGCCTAATGAGCAGTTCTTC. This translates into CASSLGAGGPNEQFF.

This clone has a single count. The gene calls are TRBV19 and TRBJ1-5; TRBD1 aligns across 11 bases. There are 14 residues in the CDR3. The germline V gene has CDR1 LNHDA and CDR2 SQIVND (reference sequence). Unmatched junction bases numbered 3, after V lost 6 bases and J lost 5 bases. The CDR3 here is CASRGTGGHQPQHF. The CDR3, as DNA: TGTGCCAGTAGGGGGACAGGGGGACATCAGCCCCAGCATTTT.

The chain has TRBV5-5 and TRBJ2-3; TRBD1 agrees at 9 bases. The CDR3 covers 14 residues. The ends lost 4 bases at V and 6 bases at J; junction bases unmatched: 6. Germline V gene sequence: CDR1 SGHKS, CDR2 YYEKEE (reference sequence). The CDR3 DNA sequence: TGTGCCAGCAGCCCCTGGACAGGGGCGGATACGCAGTATTTT. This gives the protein CASSPWTGADTQYF.

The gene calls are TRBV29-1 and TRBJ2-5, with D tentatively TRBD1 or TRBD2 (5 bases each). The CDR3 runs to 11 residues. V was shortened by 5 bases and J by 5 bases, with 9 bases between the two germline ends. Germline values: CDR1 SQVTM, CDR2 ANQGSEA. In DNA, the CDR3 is TGCAGCGTTTGGGGGTCCGAGACCCAGTACTTC. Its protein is CSVWGSETQYF.

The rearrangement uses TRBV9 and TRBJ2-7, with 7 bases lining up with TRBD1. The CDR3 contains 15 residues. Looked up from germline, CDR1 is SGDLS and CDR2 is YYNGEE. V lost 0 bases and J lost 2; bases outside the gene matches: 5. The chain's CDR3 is CASSVDGTAAYEQYF. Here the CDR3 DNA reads TGTGCCAGCAGCGTAGATGGGACAGCCGCCTACGAGCAGTACTTC.

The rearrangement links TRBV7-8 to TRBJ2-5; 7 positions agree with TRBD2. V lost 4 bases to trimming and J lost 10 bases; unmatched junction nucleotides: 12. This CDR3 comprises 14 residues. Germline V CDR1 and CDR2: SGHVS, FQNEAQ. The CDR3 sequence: CASSSRGLGRDQYF. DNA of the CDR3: TGTGCCAGCAGCTCCCGCGGACTAGGACGGGACCAGTACTTC.

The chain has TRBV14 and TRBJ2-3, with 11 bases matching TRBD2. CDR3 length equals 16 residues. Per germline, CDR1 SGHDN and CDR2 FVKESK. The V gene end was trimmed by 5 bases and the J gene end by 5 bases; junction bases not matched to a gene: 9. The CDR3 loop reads CASSFRLAGRRDTQYF. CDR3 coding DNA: TGTGCCAGCAGCTTCCGACTAGCGGGGAGGCGAGATACGCAGTATTTT.

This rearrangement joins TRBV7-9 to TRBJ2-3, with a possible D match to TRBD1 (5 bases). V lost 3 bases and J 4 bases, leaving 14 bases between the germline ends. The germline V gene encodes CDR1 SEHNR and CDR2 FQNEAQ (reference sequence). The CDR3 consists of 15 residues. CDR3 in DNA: TGTGCCAGCAGCTTCTCTAGGACAAGGTCAGATACGCAGTATTTT. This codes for CASSFSRTRSDTQYF.

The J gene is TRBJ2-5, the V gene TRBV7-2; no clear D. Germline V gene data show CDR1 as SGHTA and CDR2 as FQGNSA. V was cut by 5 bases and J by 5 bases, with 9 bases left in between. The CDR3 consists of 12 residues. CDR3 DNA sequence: TGTGCCAGCAGCCCAATAAGTGAGACCCAGTACTTC. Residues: CASSPISETQYF.

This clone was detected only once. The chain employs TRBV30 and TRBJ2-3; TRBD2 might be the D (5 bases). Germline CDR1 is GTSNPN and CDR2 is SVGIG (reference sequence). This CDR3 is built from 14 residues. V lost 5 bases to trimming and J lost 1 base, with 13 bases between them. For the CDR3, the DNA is TGTGCCTGGGGTGCCAAGCGGCGCACAGATACGCAGTATTTT. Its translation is CAWGAKRRTDTQYF.

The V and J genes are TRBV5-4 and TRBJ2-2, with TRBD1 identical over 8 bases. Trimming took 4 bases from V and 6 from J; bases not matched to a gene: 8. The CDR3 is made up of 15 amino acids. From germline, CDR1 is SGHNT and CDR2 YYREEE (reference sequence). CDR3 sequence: CASSLGQGRAGELFF. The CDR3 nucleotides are TGTGCCAGCAGCCTTGGACAGGGTAGGGCCGGGGAGCTGTTTTTT.

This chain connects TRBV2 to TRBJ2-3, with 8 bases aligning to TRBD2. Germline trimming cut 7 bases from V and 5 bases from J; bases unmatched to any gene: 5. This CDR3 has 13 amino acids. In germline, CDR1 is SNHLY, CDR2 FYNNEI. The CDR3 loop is CASTGGVGDTQYF. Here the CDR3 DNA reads TGTGCCAGCACCGGGGGGGTGGGAGATACGCAGTATTTT.